One sample yielded the 31 T cell receptor beta chains listed below, sequenced in a study of blood T cell repertoires in COVID-19. Measured with immunoSEQ multiplex PCR; TCRdb has only the in-frame clones, and not every one. The sample has 65,000 to 90,000 clones, about 86% seen once. Sequencing input: peripheral blood. The receptors originated from a woman older than 75 in a cohort sampled during active or convalescent COVID-19.

This chain connects TRBV27 to TRBJ1-2; TRBD1 agrees at 7 bases. Germline V gene data show CDR1 as MNHEY and CDR2 as SMNVEV (reference sequence). This CDR3 contains 14 residues. The V gene end was trimmed by 6 bases and the J gene end by 7 bases; junction bases not matched to a gene: 11. The DNA for the CDR3 is TGTGCCAGCAGGTACCTAACAGGGGTTGGTGGCTACACCTTC. Encoded protein: CASRYLTGVGGYTF.

This chain links TRBV2 with TRBJ2-3, with 10 positions matching TRBD2. The CDR3 spans 14 residues. V gave up 8 bases and J gave up 4 bases; unmatched junction bases: 6. In germline, CDR1 is SNHLY, CDR2 FYNNEI. The CDR3: CASSSAGGPDTQYF. The CDR3 DNA sequence: TGTGCCAGCTCATCAGCGGGAGGGCCAGATACGCAGTATTTT.

This chain uses TRBV6-6 with TRBJ2-7, with 7 bases identical to TRBD1. The CDR3 extends over 14 amino acids. CDR1 is MNHNY and CDR2 is SVGAGI in the germline V gene (reference sequence). The ends lost 5 bases at V and 2 bases at J; junction bases unmatched: 6. This CDR3 is CASSTTGAPYEQYF. In DNA, the CDR3 is TGTGCCAGCAGTACAACAGGGGCCCCCTACGAGCAGTACTTC.

This chain uses TRBV7-3 with TRBJ1-1; D remains ambiguous. Per the germline V gene, CDR1 is SGHTA and CDR2 is FQGTGA. This CDR3 contains 13 residues. V lost 0 bases to trimming and J lost 8 bases, with 10 bases between them. CDR3 sequence: CASSLTFREEAFF. The CDR3 region has the DNA TGTGCCAGCAGCTTAACGTTTAGGGAGGAAGCTTTCTTT.

The chain is built from TRBV7-3 and TRBJ2-2; 7 positions agree with TRBD2. CDR1 is SGHTA, CDR2 FQGTGA, per germline. This CDR3 contains 15 residues. V was pared by 5 bases and J by 4 bases, with 7 bases of the junction left unmatched. The CDR3 DNA sequence: TGTGCCAGCAGCGCAAGGGGAGGGGCCACCGGGGAGCTGTTTTTT. Its translation is CASSARGGATGELFF.

The chain couples TRBV6-6 to TRBJ2-7; 8 positions agree with TRBD2. The germline CDR1 and CDR2 sequences are MNHNY and SVGAGI (reference sequence). V lost 6 bases and J lost 3; bases outside the gene matches: 7. The CDR3 loop spans 14 amino acids. The CDR3 DNA follows: TGTGCCAGCAGGGCCGGGAGGGGTGGCTACGAGCAGTACTTC. Protein sequence: CASRAGRGGYEQYF.

This clone occurred a few times. V usage is TRBV24-1 and J usage is TRBJ1-5, with 7 bases matching TRBD1. The germline V gene encodes CDR1 KGHDR and CDR2 SFDVKD. Trimming took 3 bases from V and 9 from J; bases not matched to a gene: 16. The CDR3 has 17 amino acids. CDR3: CATSDQLHTSQGRPQHF. As DNA, the CDR3 is TGTGCCACCAGTGATCAGCTCCATACTTCACAGGGGAGGCCCCAGCATTTT.

The rearrangement links TRBV24-1 to TRBJ1-2; TRBD1 matches 7 bases. CDR3 length: 16 residues. Germline trimming cut 5 bases from V and 4 bases from J; bases unmatched to any gene: 12. Germline assignment: CDR1 KGHDR and CDR2 SFDVKD. The CDR3 spells CATSAQTGSLSYGYTF. DNA of the CDR3: TGTGCCACCAGTGCCCAGACAGGGTCACTTTCCTATGGCTACACCTTC.

The V and J genes are TRBV11-1 and TRBJ1-1; the D is unclear. The CDR3 is made up of 14 amino acids. CDR1 is SGHAT, CDR2 FQDESV, per germline (reference sequence). The germline V and J ends were trimmed by 1 base and 1 base, with 7 bases remaining between them. The DNA of the CDR3 is TGTGCCAGCAGCTTAGGGAGGGCGAACACTGAAGCTTTCTTT. It encodes CASSLGRANTEAFF.

The sample holds a few counts of this clone. V is TRBV9 and J is TRBJ1-1; TRBD1 agrees at 7 bases. The CDR3 length is 17 residues. With V trimmed by 3 bases and J by 0 bases, 11 bases remained unmatched. CDR1 is SGDLS and CDR2 is YYNGEE in the germline V gene. CDR3 in DNA: TGTGCCAGCAGCGGACTCCCGAAGACAGGGATGAACACTGAAGCTTTCTTT. It specifies CASSGLPKTGMNTEAFF.

A few counts support this clone. V usage is TRBV27 and J usage is TRBJ1-4; D perhaps matches TRBD1 (6 bases). Germline CDR1 MNHEY, CDR2 SMNVEV (reference sequence). The CDR3 is 16 residues long. V lost 8 bases to trimming and J lost 1 base, with 17 bases between them. The CDR3 bases are TGTGCCAGCCGGTCACAGGGAACAGTAACTAATGAAAAACTGTTTTTT. This encodes CASRSQGTVTNEKLFF.

The chain employs TRBV5-1 and TRBJ2-3, with TRBD1 as a possible D gene (5 bases). Germline V gene sequence: CDR1 SGHRS, CDR2 YFSETQ. The CDR3 runs to 15 residues. V was cut by 1 base and J by 6 bases, with 15 bases left in between. The CDR3 loop is CASSLPGPDVDTQYF. CDR3 nucleotide sequence: TGCGCCAGCAGCTTGCCAGGGCCGGATGTGGATACGCAGTATTTT.

The chain has TRBV28 and TRBJ1-2; 10 bases map to TRBD1. V lost 5 bases to trimming and J lost 8 bases; unmatched junction nucleotides: 11. This CDR3 is 15 amino acids long. From germline, CDR1 is MDHEN and CDR2 SYDVKM. The CDR3 DNA reads as TGTGCCAGCAGTCTCCCCGGGACAGGGGAAGGGGGCTACACCTTC. Encoded protein: CASSLPGTGEGGYTF.

The chain carries TRBV5-8 and TRBJ2-7, with D possibly matching TRBD1 (5 bases). CDR1 and CDR2 (germline): SGHTS, YDEGEE. The CDR3 is made up of 14 amino acids. The V gene lost 4 bases and the J gene lost 4 bases, with 15 bases spanning the gap. CDR3 sequence: CASSARGRPYEQYF. Here the CDR3 DNA reads TGTGCCAGCAGCGCTAGGGGTAGGCCTTACGAGCAGTACTTC.

The chain is built from TRBV20-1 and TRBJ2-1; 11 positions match TRBD2. Unmatched junction bases numbered 4, after V lost 3 bases and J lost 9 bases. This CDR3 comprises 13 residues. CDR1 and CDR2 from the germline V gene are DFQATT and SNEGSKA (reference sequence). The CDR3 protein is CSASRLAGIEQFF. DNA for the CDR3: TGCAGTGCTAGTAGACTAGCGGGAATTGAGCAGTTCTTC.

The V call is TRBV18, the J call TRBJ2-2, with 10 bases that match TRBD1. V shed 3 bases, J shed 4 bases, and the junction held 2 bases outside the gene matches. CDR3 length: 15 residues. In germline, CDR1 is KGHSH, CDR2 LQKENI. The CDR3 region has the DNA TGTGCCAGCTCACCGCGGACAGGGGGCACCGGGGAGCTGTTTTTT. As protein: CASSPRTGGTGELFF.

The chain combines TRBV2 with TRBJ2-7, with 8 nucleotides matching TRBD2. V lost 7 bases and J lost 0; bases outside the gene matches: 5. Germline-derived CDR1 and CDR2 are SNHLY and FYNNEI. The CDR3 loop spans 14 amino acids. CDR3 bases: TGTGCCAGCACAGAGCGGGAGAGCTCCTACGAGCAGTACTTC. Its protein is CASTERESSYEQYF.

The genes are TRBV9 and TRBJ1-1, with D tentatively TRBD1 (5 bases). The germline V gene encodes CDR1 SGDLS and CDR2 YYNGEE. The CDR3 totals 15 residues. Trimming took off 0 bases at V and 5 bases at J, with 14 bases between the two ends. In DNA, the CDR3 is TGTGCCAGCAGCGTAGTCGGGGTCGGGGGGACTGAAGCTTTCTTT. The encoded protein is CASSVVGVGGTEAFF.

The chain is built from TRBV21-1 and TRBJ2-7; the D call TRBD1 from the table was never checked on the DNA. TRBV21-1 has pseudogene status. The CDR3 totals 14 residues. CDR3 residues: CASSPRTGHYEQYF. In nucleotides, the CDR3 is TGTGCCAGCAGCCCAAGAACAGGGCACTACGAGCAGTACTTC.

The chain combines TRBV20-1 with TRBJ1-4, with D possibly being TRBD1 (6 bases). The CDR3 covers 11 residues. Germline values: CDR1 DFQATT, CDR2 SNEGSKA (reference sequence). CDR3 nucleotide sequence: TGCGCCATGGACAGAAATGAAAAACTGTTTTTT. Its protein is CAMDRNEKLFF.

The rearrangement links TRBV7-8 to TRBJ2-1; TRBD2 matches 7 bases. The germline CDR1 and CDR2 sequences are SGHVS and FQNEAQ. Trimming took 2 bases from V and 2 from J; bases not matched to a gene: 6. CDR3 length: 16 amino acids. DNA for the CDR3: TGTGCCAGCAGCTTAAGGTGGGCGGGAGCCTACAATGAGCAGTTCTTC. This codes for CASSLRWAGAYNEQFF.

This clone was detected only once. The chain links TRBV28 to TRBJ1-1; D gene uncertain. The CDR3 covers 16 residues. V was shortened by 4 bases and J by 0 bases, with 15 bases between the two germline ends. The germline V gene encodes CDR1 MDHEN and CDR2 SYDVKM. CDR3 sequence: CASSSRPGRMNTEAFF. The CDR3 DNA reads as TGTGCCAGCAGTTCCCGGCCGGGGAGAATGAACACTGAAGCTTTCTTT.

This clone was seen only a few times. The chain has TRBV6-1 and TRBJ1-2, with D possibly TRBD1 on 6 matching bases. Germline assignment: CDR1 MNHNS and CDR2 SASEGT. There are 15 residues in the CDR3. Trimming cost V 2 bases and J 4 bases, with 14 bases left between them. The DNA of the CDR3 is TGTGCCAGCAGTGAAACTACAGGGCCCTCCTATGGCTACACCTTC. Protein product: CASSETTGPSYGYTF.

The gene calls are TRBV9 and TRBJ2-6, with a tentative D call TRBD1 (5 bases). Germline CDR1 is SGDLS and CDR2 is YYNGEE. The CDR3 contains 15 residues. V was trimmed by 3 bases and J by 5 bases, leaving 12 bases between them. The CDR3 nucleotides read TGTGCCAGCAGCGCCTCCCGACAGAGGGCCAACGTCCTGACTTTC. It is translated as CASSASRQRANVLTF.

This sequence joins TRBV7-9 and TRBJ1-2; D unresolved. This CDR3 contains 13 residues. Germline CDR1 and CDR2: SEHNR and FQNEAQ (reference sequence). The V gene lost 1 base and the J gene lost 5 bases, with 8 bases spanning the gap. In nucleotides, the CDR3 is TGTGCCAGCAGCTTAGGGGGAGAGTATGGCTACACCTTC. Translated, it gives CASSLGGEYGYTF.

The chain is built from TRBV6-1 and TRBJ1-5, with D perhaps TRBD1 (5 bases). The V end lost 0 bases, the J end lost 4 bases, and 16 bases lay between the germline ends. The CDR3 is 17 amino acids. CDR1 MNHNS and CDR2 SASEGT come from the germline V gene. CDR3: CASSEAAFGDLNQPQHF. In DNA, the CDR3 is TGTGCCAGCAGTGAAGCGGCTTTCGGGGACTTAAATCAGCCCCAGCATTTT.

The chain recombines TRBV28 with TRBJ2-7, with 7 bases aligning to TRBD1. This CDR3 comprises 13 residues. The V gene's germline CDR1 is MDHEN and CDR2 SYDVKM. Trimming removed 4 bases from V and 4 bases from J; junction bases left unmatched: 4. The CDR3 DNA sequence: TGTGCCAGCAGTTCGGGACAGCGATACGAGCAGTACTTC. It is translated as CASSSGQRYEQYF.

The chain joins TRBV6-1 to TRBJ2-3, with D possibly TRBD1 on 6 matching bases. There are 17 residues in the CDR3. Trimming left V 4 bases short and J 0 bases short, with 17 bases between. CDR1 MNHNS and CDR2 SASEGT come from the germline V gene. The CDR3 DNA is TGTGCCAGCAGTGGGACCTACAGGGTAGCTAGCACAGATACGCAGTATTTT. This encodes CASSGTYRVASTDTQYF.

In its sample, this clone was seen a few times. In DNA form, the CDR3 reads TGTGCCAGCAGTCGCACTACAGGGGGCGCGGGTGAGACCCAGTACTTC. Its translation: CASSRTTGGAGETQYF. The chain is built from TRBV5-4 and TRBJ2-5, with 9 bases fitting TRBD1. This CDR3 has 16 residues. Germline assignment: CDR1 SGHNT and CDR2 YYREEE (reference sequence). Germline trimming cut 5 bases from V and 5 bases from J; bases unmatched to any gene: 13.

The genes are TRBV5-6 and TRBJ2-3, with 8 bases lining up with TRBD1. CDR3 length: 16 amino acids. Germline assignment: CDR1 SGHDT and CDR2 YYEEEE. Losses at the gene ends were 2 bases for V and 4 bases for J; bases not matched to a gene: 9. The CDR3 DNA is TGTGCCAGCAGCTTAGTAGGACAGGGTAGTGCAGATACGCAGTATTTT. Translated, it gives CASSLVGQGSADTQYF.

The rearrangement links TRBV6-4 to TRBJ2-7; 12 bases map to TRBD2. V shed 5 bases and J 3 bases; nucleotides not matched to a gene: 2. CDR1 and CDR2 from the germline V gene are MRHNA and SNTAGT. The CDR3 spans 14 residues. CDR3 sequence (DNA): TGTGCCAGCAGTCCGACTAGCGGGAGCTACGAGCAGTACTTC. It specifies CASSPTSGSYEQYF.